One T cell receptor (beta chain) is described in this entry. What it binds is not known. The identical CDR3 is also encoded by other nucleotide sequences in the sample. Central memory, naive, regulatory and stem cell-like memory CD4+ cells were sorted by CD45RO/CCR7/CD25/CD127/CD95/CD27. Once sorted, every population was more than 98% pure. The CDR3 loop spans 12 amino acids. Germline lookup yields CDR1 LNHNV and CDR2 YYDKDF (reference sequence). V lost 0 bases to trimming and J lost 4 bases, with 3 bases between them. This sample was included in a study of beta chain features in type 1 diabetes. Overall study findings and caveats: Diminished insertions and augmented deletions at VDJ junctions characterized type 1 diabetes patients.

TCRB transcripts that were expressed got sequenced, as all of the isolated RNA had been reverse transcribed. Libraries were prepared by immunoSEQ multiplex PCR; TCRdb keeps only in-frame clonotypes and omits some of them. The sample has about 410,000 clones; more than 11% are singletons. V gene TRBV15 combines with J gene TRBJ1-2, with no clear D. This sequence originates from a man between 25 and 39 years old in good health. Sequencing was performed on naive CD4+ T cells from blood. CDR3 nucleotides: TGTGCCACCAGCAGAGACAGCTATGGCTACACCTTC. Translating gives CATSRDSYGYTF.